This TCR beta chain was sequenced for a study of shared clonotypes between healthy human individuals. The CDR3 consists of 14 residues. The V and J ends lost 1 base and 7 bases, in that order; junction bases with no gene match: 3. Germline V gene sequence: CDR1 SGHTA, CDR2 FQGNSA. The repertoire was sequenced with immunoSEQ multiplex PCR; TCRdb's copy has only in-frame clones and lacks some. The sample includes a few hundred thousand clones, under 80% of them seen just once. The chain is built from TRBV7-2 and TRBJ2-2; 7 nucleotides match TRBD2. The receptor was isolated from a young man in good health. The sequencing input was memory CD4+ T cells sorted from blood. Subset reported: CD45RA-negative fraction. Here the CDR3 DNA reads TGTGCCAGCAGCTTAGAGGCGGGGGTCGGGGAGCTGTTTTTT. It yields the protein CASSLEAGVGELFF.